This passage covers 14 T cell receptor beta chains from one sample sequenced in a study of T cell repertoires in cytomegalovirus infection. TCRdb fed the reads into MiXCR, producing one record per CDR3 protein. The sample lists over 250,000 distinct CDR3 sequences, over 20% occurring once. Sample: PBMCs. The source of these receptors is a human donor in good health (CMV status not recorded). Some clones in this sample may be carry-over from other donors' samples.

Ten or more counts support this clonotype. V gene TRBV10-1 combines with J gene TRBJ2-5; 7 bases match TRBD2. This CDR3 is 14 amino acids long. Trimming at V came to 6 bases and at J to 2 bases, leaving 6 bases not matched to a gene. Germline assignment: CDR1 WNHNN and CDR2 SYGVQD (reference sequence). The CDR3 here is CASSDGGSQETQYF. The CDR3 DNA reads as TGCGCCAGCAGCGACGGGGGGTCACAAGAGACCCAGTACTTC.

V is TRBV20-1 and J is TRBJ2-1, with 7 bases matching TRBD1. V lost 5 bases and J lost 8; bases outside the gene matches: 12. The germline CDR1 and CDR2 sequences are DFQATT and SNEGSKA (reference sequence). The CDR3 has 14 amino acids. CDR3 DNA sequence: TGCAGTGCTCCCGAGGACAGGTTCAGAGATGAGCAGTTCTTC. This gives the protein CSAPEDRFRDEQFF.

This CDR3 is CASSSPRWGVSSYNEQFF. The CDR3, as DNA: TGTGCCAGCAGCTCCCCACGCTGGGGGGTGAGCTCCTACAATGAGCAGTTCTTC. The chain is built from TRBV11-2 and TRBJ2-1; TRBD2 is a possible D gene (6 bases). Trimming shortened V by 4 bases and J by 0 bases, and 19 bases separated the two germline ends. The germline CDR1 and CDR2 sequences are SGHAT and FQNNGV. The CDR3 runs to 18 residues.

This clonotype was observed a handful of times. The rearrangement joins TRBV12-3 or TRBV12-4 to TRBJ2-1, with 12 positions matching TRBD2. The CDR3 is made up of 14 amino acids. Trimming cost V 3 bases and J 9 bases; bases outside gene matches: 3. The DNA for the CDR3 is TGTGCCAGCAGTTTCGCTAGCGGGAGGGTTGAGCAGTTCTTC. As protein: CASSFASGRVEQFF.

This clonotype turned up a few times. The rearrangement uses TRBV28 and TRBJ2-1; TRBD2 matches at 12 bases. The CDR3 length is 16 residues. Germline CDR1 is MDHEN and CDR2 is SYDVKM. V was clipped by 7 bases and J by 7 bases; unmatched bases: 11. CDR3 sequence: CASTTTGTSGLNEQFF. Written as DNA, the CDR3 is TGTGCCAGCACTACTACCGGGACTAGCGGGCTGAATGAGCAGTTCTTC.

Only a few counts were recorded for this clonotype. The rearrangement joins TRBV4-1 to TRBJ2-1; TRBD2 agrees at 14 bases. Germline values: CDR1 MGHRA, CDR2 YSYEKL. Trimming at V came to 3 bases and at J to 3 bases, leaving 1 base not matched to a gene. The CDR3 contains 16 residues. The CDR3 sequence is CASSQGLAGVYNEQFF. The CDR3 DNA is TGCGCCAGCAGCCAGGGACTAGCGGGGGTCTACAATGAGCAGTTCTTC.

The chain is built from TRBV29-1 and TRBJ2-5; D is unclear. The germline V and J ends were trimmed by 4 bases and 2 bases, with 8 bases remaining between them. CDR3 size: 12 residues. Germline V lookup: CDR1 SQVTM, CDR2 ANQGSEA. The CDR3 sequence is CSVVPLQETQYF. CDR3 in DNA: TGCAGCGTTGTACCGCTGCAAGAGACCCAGTACTTC.

V gene TRBV6-2 or TRBV6-3 combines with J gene TRBJ2-7; TRBD2 aligns across 10 bases. The CDR3 sequence is 16 residues long. V shed 0 bases, J shed 6 bases, and the junction held 8 bases outside the gene matches. The V gene's germline CDR1 is MNHEY and CDR2 SVGEGT. The CDR3 protein is CASSYSQASGSGEQYF. The CDR3, as DNA: TGTGCCAGCAGTTACTCACAGGCTAGCGGGAGCGGCGAGCAGTACTTC.

This clonotype is medium-sized. The chain joins TRBV7-2 to TRBJ1-1; 9 nucleotides line up with TRBD1. CDR3 length equals 15 residues. Trimming removed 6 bases from V and 5 bases from J; junction bases left unmatched: 10. Germline CDR1 SGHTA, CDR2 FQGNSA. CDR3: CASRRTGGGSTEAFF. CDR3 sequence (DNA): TGTGCCAGCAGGCGTACAGGGGGCGGGAGTACTGAAGCTTTCTTT.

The chain is built from TRBV29-1 and TRBJ1-1; tentative D call: TRBD1 (6 bases). Trimming removed 7 bases at V and 4 bases at J, with 13 bases between. Germline CDR1 SQVTM, CDR2 ANQGSEA. This CDR3 spans 12 amino acids. CDR3 nucleotides: TGCAGCGCTGGGGGGGGCCCCACTGAAGCTTTCTTT. Its protein product is CSAGGGPTEAFF. Variable domain in full (rest from reference TRBV29-1 and TRBJ1-1): SAVISQKPSRDICQRGTSLTIQCQVDSQVTMMFWYRQQPGQSLTLIATANQGSEATYESGFVIDKFPISRPNLTFSTLTVSNMSPEDSSIYLCSAGGGPTEAFFGQGTRLTVV.

A few counts support this clonotype. The chain combines TRBV6-6 with TRBJ2-7; 7 nucleotides line up with TRBD1. This CDR3 has 15 amino acids. Trimming cost V 1 base and J 1 base; bases outside gene matches: 4. CDR1 and CDR2 from the germline V gene are MNHNY and SVGAGI (reference sequence). In DNA, the CDR3 is TGTGCCAGCAGTTACTTGGGGACAGAGTCCTACGAGCAGTACTTC. Translation gives CASSYLGTESYEQYF.

This clonotype was counted only a few times. The genes are TRBV6-2 or TRBV6-3 and TRBJ2-2, with 13 positions matching TRBD2. Germline values: CDR1 MNHEY, CDR2 SVGEGT. V shed 2 bases, J shed 6 bases, and the junction held 0 bases outside the gene matches. The CDR3 contains 15 residues. The CDR3 spells CASSYGLAGAGELFF. The CDR3 DNA is TGTGCCAGCAGTTACGGACTAGCGGGAGCCGGGGAGCTGTTTTTT.

This chain links TRBV29-1 with TRBJ2-5; a weak D match, TRBD2 (6 bases). The CDR3 consists of 14 residues. With 0 bases removed from V and 4 bases from J, the gap between germline ends came to 12 bases. CDR1 is SQVTM and CDR2 is ANQGSEA in the germline V gene. The CDR3 DNA sequence: TGCAGCGTTGAAGATAGACGGAGGGGAGAGACCCAGTACTTC. This codes for CSVEDRRRGETQYF.

This clonotype was recorded a few times. The chain recombines TRBV19 with TRBJ1-1; the D is unclear. V lost 4 bases to trimming and J lost 0 bases, with 15 bases between them. The CDR3 is made up of 16 amino acids. CDR1 and CDR2 from the germline V gene are LNHDA and SQIVND (reference sequence). Here the CDR3 reads CASSTRTPRVNTEAFF. As DNA, the CDR3 is TGTGCCAGTAGTACCCGGACCCCGAGGGTGAACACTGAAGCTTTCTTT.